This T cell receptor beta chain was captured in a study of T cell repertoires in cytomegalovirus infection. Across the whole study: HLA-C-restricted CMV epitopes, recently identified, and well-studied HLA-B-restricted ones were used by the study. It was the public TCR beta signatures that indicated both CMV infection and matching HLA type.

Study-wide results and limits: CMV-specific TCR beta clonotypes restricted by HLA-C were the ones dominating the ex vivo response. The cumulative frequency of public TCR beta families distinguished individuals who carried CMV together with the relevant HLA.

TCRdb re-analysed the reads in MiXCR, keeping a single row per CDR3 protein. The data hold some 920,000 distinct CDR3 sequences, with under 40% observed a single time. This clonotype was counted many times. What it binds is not known. The CDR3 has 15 residues. CDR1 is SGHVS, CDR2 FNYEAQ, per germline. Trimming removed 5 bases at V and 8 bases at J, with 19 bases between. The sequence came from a human donor in good health (CMV status not recorded). Some clones in this sample may be carry-over from other donors' samples. The input for sequencing was cultured CD8+ T cells from PBMCs, taken from culture after CMV antigen stimulation. This rearrangement joins TRBV7-6 to TRBJ2-1, with D perhaps TRBD1 (6 bases). The CDR3 DNA is TGTGCCAGCAGCCCCCTGGCGGGCAAGGGGGATGAGCAGTTCTTC. This gives the protein CASSPLAGKGDEQFF.